The rows below give T cell receptor beta chains drawn from one sample of a study of T-cell reconstitution after alpha-beta-depleted transplantation in children. Each CDR3 protein is one row after TCRdb ran MiXCR on the PCR reads. The data hold some 200,000 distinct CDR3 sequences, with 8.4% observed a single time. The starting material was PBMCs, mostly from graft donor cells, obtained 360 days after TCRalphabeta/CD19-depleted stem cell transplant. The receptors stem from a male patient under 10 years old who had a stem cell transplant for acute myeloid leukemia, so the T cells may come from the graft donor. Each CDR3 is given with its conserved first and last residue. The D gene is left open where the match is weak. Size values are once, few and many counts, or a class for expanded clones, and some rows have none.

>NA|NA|TRBJ2-3|TRBV11-2
CASSLGFSGPYTDTQYF
TGTGCCAGCAGCTTAGGTTTTTCGGGACCGTACACAGATACGCAGTATTTT
>NA|NA|TRBJ1-1|TRBV7-6
CASSRETFGLPAFF
TGTGCCAGCAGCCGCGAAACCTTCGGACTCCCAGCTTTCTTT
>NA|NA|TRBJ2-3|TRBV12-5
CASSDRFLDTQYF
TGTGCTAGTTCCGACAGGTTTTTGGATACGCAGTATTTT
>NA|few|TRBJ1-4|TRBV5-1
CASSSGSSWGTTEKLFF
TGCGCCAGCAGCTCAGGGAGCTCCTGGGGGACAACTGAAAAACTGTTTTTT
>TRBD1|few|TRBJ2-5|TRBV12-3/TRBV12-4
CASRIQGGQETQYF
TGTGCCAGCAGGATACAGGGGGGCCAAGAGACCCAGTACTTC
>NA|many|TRBJ2-7|TRBV20-1
CSARGGSVIYEQYF
TGCAGTGCCAGAGGCGGATCGGTGATTTACGAGCAGTACTTC
>NA|many|TRBJ1-3|TRBV29-1
CSADSGGNTIYF
TGCAGCGCTGATTCGGGCGGAAACACCATATATTTT
>NA|few|TRBJ2-6|TRBV5-1
CASSLRVLSGANVLTF
TGCGCCAGCAGCTTGAGAGTCCTATCTGGGGCCAACGTCCTGACTTTC
>NA|NA|TRBJ1-5|TRBV15
CATSRDWGLPNQPQHF
TGTGCCACCAGCAGAGATTGGGGACTGCCGAATCAGCCCCAGCATTTT
>NA|few|TRBJ1-3|TRBV5-1
CASSPGGASGNTIYF
TGCGCCAGCAGCCCCGGGGGGGCCTCTGGAAACACCATATATTTT
>TRBD1|many|TRBJ2-7|TRBV20-1
CSASWTGISYEQYF
TGCAGTGCTAGCTGGACAGGGATCTCCTACGAGCAGTACTTC
>NA|many|TRBJ2-7|TRBV5-1
CASSSRAGSYEQYF
TGCGCCAGCAGCTCGCGGGCAGGGTCTTACGAGCAGTACTTC
>NA|many|TRBJ1-4|TRBV7-2
CASSLVWAGGGEKLFF
TGTGCCAGCAGCTTAGTGTGGGCAGGAGGGGGTGAAAAACTGTTTTTT
>NA|many|TRBJ2-5|TRBV27
CASRLSTVGTQYF
TGTGCCAGCAGATTATCCACCGTCGGGACCCAGTACTTC
>TRBD2|many|TRBJ2-2|TRBV7-8
CASSLGETSGSAGELFF
TGTGCCAGCAGCTTAGGGGAGACTAGCGGGAGCGCCGGGGAGCTGTTTTTT
>TRBD1|NA|TRBJ1-2|TRBV29-1
CSVGTGENYGYTF
TGCAGCGTTGGGACAGGGGAAAACTATGGCTACACCTTC
>NA|NA|TRBJ1-2|TRBV29-1
CSVAGGRGYGYTF
TGCAGCGTTGCTGGGGGGCGCGGCTATGGCTACACCTTC
>NA|many|TRBJ2-7|TRBV6-1
CASNRGRGMLNEQYF
TGTGCCAGCAACCGGGGTAGGGGGATGTTGAACGAGCAGTACTTC
>TRBD2|many|TRBJ2-4|TRBV29-1
CSVEETSGRIQYF
TGCAGCGTTGAAGAGACTAGCGGCCGTATTCAGTACTTC
>NA|NA|TRBJ1-1|TRBV27
CASSPQGSRAFF
TGTGCCAGCAGTCCACAGGGATCTCGGGCTTTCTTT
>NA|many|TRBJ2-1|TRBV4-1
CASSQEALWSEQFF
TGCGCCAGCAGCCAAGAGGCGCTTTGGAGTGAGCAGTTCTTC
>NA|many|TRBJ2-7|TRBV15
CATSRGGISYEQYF
TGTGCCACCAGCAGAGGTGGCATTTCCTACGAGCAGTACTTC
>TRBD1|few|TRBJ2-2|TRBV7-3
CASSLRGQGKTGELFF
TGTGCCAGCAGCTTAAGGGGACAGGGTAAAACCGGGGAGCTGTTTTTT
>NA|NA|TRBJ2-3|TRBV27
CASMNGGLRDTQYF
TGTGCCAGCATGAATGGTGGGCTGAGAGATACGCAGTATTTT
>NA|NA|TRBJ1-5|TRBV5-8
CASSLGDIEGQPQHF
TGTGCCAGCAGCTTGGGGGACATCGAGGGACAGCCCCAGCATTTT
>NA|many|TRBJ2-1|TRBV15
CATSRASSYNEQFF
TGTGCCACCAGCAGAGCATCGAGTTACAATGAGCAGTTCTTC
>TRBD1|NA|TRBJ1-1|TRBV2
CASSADATGYTEAFF
TGTGCCAGCAGTGCGGACGCGACAGGGTATACTGAAGCTTTCTTT
>TRBD2|many|TRBJ2-1|TRBV7-2
CASSLEAGRYNEQFF
TGTGCCAGCAGCTTAGAAGCGGGAAGATACAATGAGCAGTTCTTC
>TRBD2|NA|TRBJ2-1|TRBV7-9
CASSLVAGEDNEQFF
TGTGCCAGCAGCTTAGTAGCGGGAGAGGACAATGAGCAGTTCTTC
>NA|NA|TRBJ2-3|TRBV10-2
CASSESALAQYTDTQYF
TGCGCCAGCAGTGAGTCGGCACTAGCACAATACACAGATACGCAGTATTTT
>NA|few|TRBJ2-1|TRBV6-1
CAIRPTGSGKQFF
TGTGCCATCCGCCCTACAGGGTCCGGGAAGCAGTTCTTC
>TRBD2|few|TRBJ2-1|TRBV7-3
CASSLTFSGGVSYNEQFF
TGTGCCAGCAGCTTAACGTTTAGCGGGGGGGTCTCCTACAATGAGCAGTTCTTC
>NA|few|TRBJ1-2|TRBV20-1
CSAREAYQTRDTFGAGHGYTF
TGCAGTGCTAGAGAAGCCTACCAAACCCGGGACACTTTTGGGGCCGGGCATGGCTACACCTTC
>NA|many|TRBJ2-3|TRBV12-3/TRBV12-4
CASSFPSTPIPQYF
TGTGCCAGCAGTTTCCCTTCGACTCCGATCCCGCAGTATTTT
>NA|many|TRBJ2-1|TRBV5-1
CASSVGVGGEQFF
TGCGCCAGCTCGGTTGGGGTGGGAGGTGAGCAGTTCTTC
>NA|few|TRBJ2-2|TRBV24-1
CATSEGDRGELFF
TGTGCCACCAGTGAAGGGGACCGCGGGGAGCTGTTTTTT
>NA|NA|TRBJ2-7|TRBV7-9
CASSPPREGVYEQYF
TGTGCCAGCAGCCCCCCTAGAGAGGGGGTCTACGAGCAGTACTTC
>NA|NA|TRBJ2-3|TRBV5-1
CASSLEAVLDTQYF
TGCGCCAGCAGCTTGGAGGCGGTCCTGGATACGCAGTATTTT
>NA|many|TRBJ1-5|TRBV25-1
CASSEKGDSNQPQHF
TGTGCCAGCAGTGAAAAGGGTGATAGCAATCAGCCCCAGCATTTT
>TRBD2|NA|TRBJ2-1|TRBV30
CAWSDERDSYNEQFF
TGTGCCTGGAGTGACGAGCGGGACTCCTACAATGAGCAGTTCTTC
>TRBD1|many|TRBJ2-2|TRBV5-1
CASSSGQGLYTGELFF
TGCGCCAGCAGCTCAGGACAGGGACTTTACACCGGGGAGCTGTTTTTT
>TRBD1|many|TRBJ1-2|TRBV2
CTFCLMAPGQVGYGYTF
TGTACCTTCTGTTTAATGGCACCGGGACAGGTGGGCTATGGCTACACCTTC
>TRBD2|many|TRBJ2-1|TRBV12-3/TRBV12-4
CASSFLAGVANEQFF
TGTGCCAGCAGTTTCCTAGCGGGAGTAGCTAATGAGCAGTTCTTC
>NA|few|TRBJ2-3|TRBV12-3/TRBV12-4
CASSLGLPLGDTQYF
TGTGCCAGCAGTTTAGGCCTACCCCTGGGAGATACGCAGTATTTT
>NA|NA|TRBJ2-7|TRBV5-1
CASSTGRPPTTYEQYF
TGCGCCAGCAGCACGGGAAGGCCCCCTACTACCTACGAGCAGTACTTC
>NA|many|TRBJ2-3|TRBV10-3
CAISEPRTDTQYF
TGTGCCATCAGTGAGCCCCGCACAGATACGCAGTATTTT
>NA|many|TRBJ1-4|TRBV7-9
CASSIHRVKDEKLFF
TGTGCCAGCAGCATCCACAGGGTCAAGGATGAAAAACTGTTTTTT
>NA|many|TRBJ2-1|TRBV5-1
CASSLGLGNEQFF
TGCGCCAGCAGCTTGGGACTAGGTAATGAGCAGTTCTTC
>TRBD2|many|TRBJ2-1|TRBV6-5
CASSYGPAGYSSSYNEQFF
TGTGCCAGCAGTTACGGCCCAGCGGGATACTCGAGCTCCTACAATGAGCAGTTCTTC
>NA|many|TRBJ1-1|TRBV11-2
CASSGRPNTEAFF
TGTGCCAGCAGTGGACGGCCTAACACTGAAGCTTTCTTT
>NA|many|TRBJ2-3|TRBV5-1
CASKDSFTDTQYF
TGCGCCAGCAAGGACAGCTTCACAGATACGCAGTATTTT
>NA|many|TRBJ2-1|TRBV12-3/TRBV12-4
CASSLQGRGEQFF
TGTGCCAGCAGTCTGCAGGGACGCGGTGAGCAGTTCTTC
>TRBD1|NA|TRBJ2-4|TRBV6-2/TRBV6-3
CASSYSRGPPLAKNIQYF
TGTGCCAGCAGTTACTCCAGGGGGCCGCCTCTAGCCAAAAACATTCAGTACTTC
>TRBD1|NA|TRBJ2-2|TRBV2
CASRDRGPNTGELFF
TGTGCCAGCAGGGACAGGGGGCCAAACACCGGGGAGCTGTTTTTT
>NA|few|TRBJ2-3|TRBV12-3/TRBV12-4
CASTTPDSVGTDTQYF
TGTGCCAGCACCACGCCCGACAGTGTGGGCACAGATACGCAGTATTTT
>NA|many|TRBJ2-2|TRBV11-1
CASSLERLAINTGELFF
TGTGCCAGCAGCTTAGAGCGGCTAGCGATAAACACCGGGGAGCTGTTTTTT
>NA|few|TRBJ1-4|TRBV9
CASSPKGGKEKLFF
TGTGCCAGCAGCCCGAAGGGGGGAAAGGAGAAACTGTTTTTT
>NA|many|TRBJ2-4|TRBV14
CASSQARGVKNIQYF
TGTGCCAGCAGCCAAGCACGAGGCGTTAAAAACATTCAGTACTTC
>NA|NA|TRBJ2-1|TRBV5-1
CASSLGQGTAYNEQFF
TGCGCCAGCAGCTTGGGGCAGGGCACGGCCTACAATGAGCAGTTCTTC
>NA|NA|TRBJ1-1|TRBV7-9
CASSLVRGGNTEAFF
TGTGCCAGCAGCTTAGTCAGGGGAGGGAACACTGAAGCTTTCTTT